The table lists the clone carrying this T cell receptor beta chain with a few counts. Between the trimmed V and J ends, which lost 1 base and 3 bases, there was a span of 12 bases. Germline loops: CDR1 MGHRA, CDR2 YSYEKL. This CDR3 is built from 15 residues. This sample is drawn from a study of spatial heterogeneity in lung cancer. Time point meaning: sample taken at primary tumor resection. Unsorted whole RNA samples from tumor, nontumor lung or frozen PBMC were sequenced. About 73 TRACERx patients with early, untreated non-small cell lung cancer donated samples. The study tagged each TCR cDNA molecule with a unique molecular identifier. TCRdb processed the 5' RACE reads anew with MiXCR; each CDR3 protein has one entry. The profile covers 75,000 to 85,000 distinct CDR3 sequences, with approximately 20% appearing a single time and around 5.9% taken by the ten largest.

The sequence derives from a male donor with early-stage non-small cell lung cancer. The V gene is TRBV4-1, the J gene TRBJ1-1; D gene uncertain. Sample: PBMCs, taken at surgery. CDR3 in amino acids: CASSQADRGDTEAFF. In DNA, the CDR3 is TGCGCCAGCAGCCAAGCTGACCGGGGTGACACTGAAGCTTTCTTT.